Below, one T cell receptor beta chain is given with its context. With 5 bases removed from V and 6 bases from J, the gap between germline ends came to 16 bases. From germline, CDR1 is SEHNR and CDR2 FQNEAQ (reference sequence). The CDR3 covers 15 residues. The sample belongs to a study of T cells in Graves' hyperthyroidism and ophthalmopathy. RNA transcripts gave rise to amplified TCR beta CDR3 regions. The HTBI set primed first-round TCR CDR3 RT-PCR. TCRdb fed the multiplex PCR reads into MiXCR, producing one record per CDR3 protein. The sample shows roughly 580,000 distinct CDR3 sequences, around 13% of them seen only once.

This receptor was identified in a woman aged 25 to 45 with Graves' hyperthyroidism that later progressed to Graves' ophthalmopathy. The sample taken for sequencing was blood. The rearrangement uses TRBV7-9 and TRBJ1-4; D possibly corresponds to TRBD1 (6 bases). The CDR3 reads CASSPPRGSDEKLFF. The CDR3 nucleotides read TGTGCCAGCAGCCCACCCAGGGGATCCGATGAAAAACTGTTTTTT.